Presented here are 29 T cell receptor beta chains from one specimen sequenced in a study of T cells in Graves' hyperthyroidism and ophthalmopathy. RNA transcripts provided the source from which TCR beta CDR3 regions were amplified. An initial round of RT-PCR targeting the TCR CDR3 relied on the HTBI primer set. TCRdb re-analysed the multiplex PCR reads in MiXCR, keeping a single row per CDR3 protein. The sample yields 490,000 or so distinct CDR3 sequences, 22% seen once. The sequenced sample consisted of blood. Source of these receptors: an older woman with Graves' ophthalmopathy.

This clonotype was picked up a small number of times. V is TRBV10-2 and J is TRBJ2-7; D is ambiguous. The V gene's germline CDR1 is WSHSY and CDR2 SAAADI. V lost 3 bases and J lost 1, with 7 bases in between. The CDR3 is 13 residues long. CDR3 in amino acids: CASSDWSSYEQYF. CDR3 bases: TGCGCCAGCAGTGACTGGTCGTCCTACGAGCAGTACTTC.

This clonotype was counted a few times. This sequence joins TRBV4-1 and TRBJ2-7; D is undetermined. V was trimmed by 3 bases and J by 4 bases, leaving 7 bases between them. The CDR3 spans 12 residues. The germline V gene encodes CDR1 MGHRA and CDR2 YSYEKL. CDR3: CASSHDNYEQYF. DNA for the CDR3: TGCGCCAGCAGCCACGACAATTACGAGCAGTACTTC.

The sample holds a few counts of this clonotype. This rearrangement joins TRBV7-3 to TRBJ2-3; the match to TRBD1 covers 7 bases. The ends lost 8 bases at V and 0 bases at J; junction bases unmatched: 11. The CDR3 length is 16 residues. Germline assignment: CDR1 SGHTA and CDR2 FQGTGA. The CDR3 here is CASAAGGAVSTDTQYF. In DNA, the CDR3 is TGTGCCAGCGCGGCAGGGGGTGCGGTTAGCACAGATACGCAGTATTTT.

This clonotype has a count of ten or more. V is TRBV24-1 and J is TRBJ2-5; tentatively, D is TRBD2 (5 bases). Germline CDR1 is KGHDR and CDR2 is SFDVKD. V was shortened by 3 bases and J by 5 bases, with 9 bases between the two germline ends. The CDR3 spans 13 residues. The CDR3 spells CATSDPSRETQYF. The CDR3 DNA reads as TGTGCCACCAGTGATCCTAGCCGGGAGACCCAGTACTTC.

The chain has TRBV18 and TRBJ1-1; maybe TRBD1 (5 bases). From germline, CDR1 is KGHSH and CDR2 LQKENI. CDR3 length: 15 amino acids. V was pared by 0 bases and J by 0 bases, with 8 bases between. The CDR3 here is CASSPPGGVNTEAFF. DNA of the CDR3: TGTGCCAGCTCACCACCCGGGGGAGTGAACACTGAAGCTTTCTTT.

This clonotype appeared a few times. The V and J genes are TRBV10-3 and TRBJ1-3; D gene ambiguous. This CDR3 has 14 amino acids. V was shortened by 1 base and J by 2 bases, with 6 bases between the two germline ends. Per the germline V gene, CDR1 is ENHRY and CDR2 is SYGVKD. CDR3 amino acids: CAISEWQAGNTIYF. CDR3 in DNA: TGTGCCATCAGTGAGTGGCAGGCTGGAAACACCATATATTTT.

This clonotype was picked up many times. V and J are TRBV6-2 or TRBV6-3 and TRBJ2-1; TRBD2 matches at 9 bases. The CDR3 consists of 15 residues. CDR1 is MNHEY, CDR2 SVGEGT, per germline. Unmatched junction bases numbered 7, after V lost 2 bases and J lost 8 bases. The CDR3 here is CASSYGGRAFDEQFF. The CDR3 DNA reads TGTGCCAGCAGTTACGGCGGGAGGGCCTTCGATGAGCAGTTCTTC.

The chain is built from TRBV19 and TRBJ2-3, with D maybe TRBD1 (5 bases). The germline V gene has CDR1 LNHDA and CDR2 SQIVND (reference sequence). V lost 7 bases to trimming and J lost 2 bases, with 16 bases between them. This CDR3 is built from 15 residues. DNA for the CDR3: TGTGCCAGTAACATGAAGCAGGGTGCCACAGATACGCAGTATTTT. Its translation is CASNMKQGATDTQYF.

V usage is TRBV28 and J usage is TRBJ1-3; possibly TRBD1 for D (5 bases). The CDR3 has 15 amino acids. Germline lookup yields CDR1 MDHEN and CDR2 SYDVKM. V was pared by 3 bases and J by 2 bases, with 11 bases between. The CDR3 DNA reads TGTGCCAGCAGTTTGGCAGGGATCCCTGGAAACACCATATATTTT. It codes for CASSLAGIPGNTIYF.

The CDR3 DNA sequence: TGTGCCAGCAGTGAAGTGTCGACCACACCCTTGACCGGCTACACCTTC. Protein: CASSEVSTTPLTGYTF. The rearrangement uses TRBV6-1 and TRBJ1-2; D call uncertain. The CDR3 is 16 amino acids. Looked up from germline, CDR1 is MNHNS and CDR2 is SASEGT. Between the trimmed V and J ends, which lost 1 base and 8 bases, there was a span of 20 bases.

This clonotype was recorded at least ten times. The chain is built from TRBV29-1 and TRBJ1-1; no definite D call. The CDR3 runs 12 residues. The V gene's germline CDR1 is SQVTM and CDR2 ANQGSEA. V gave up 4 bases and J gave up 11 bases, with 17 bases separating them. The DNA for the CDR3 is TGCAGCGTTGCCTCATTAACGGGCCAGGCTTTCTTT. Its translation: CSVASLTGQAFF.

This clonotype was found many times. CDR3 in DNA: TGTGCCAGCAGCTTAAGTACCCCAACGTCATACGAGCAGTACTTC. Translating it yields CASSLSTPTSYEQYF. The V call is TRBV11-2, the J call TRBJ2-7, with unresolved D. Trimming removed 2 bases from V and 4 bases from J, with 15 bases in between. Germline loops: CDR1 SGHAT, CDR2 FQNNGV. The CDR3 is 15 residues long.

This chain connects TRBV5-1 to TRBJ2-7; no definite D call. Per the germline V gene, CDR1 is SGHRS and CDR2 is YFSETQ. The CDR3 runs to 14 residues. V lost 6 bases and J 3 bases, leaving 16 bases between the germline ends. Here the CDR3 DNA reads TGCGCCAGCACCGTTGCCGGTACGGGCTACGAGCAGTACTTC. Its protein product is CASTVAGTGYEQYF. Full variable domain (remainder filled in from reference TRBV5-1 and TRBJ2-7): KAGVTQTPRYLIKTRGQQVTLSCSPISGHRSVSWYQQTPGQGLQFLFEYFSETQRNKGNFPGRFSGRQFSNSRSEMNVSTLELGDSALYLCASTVAGTGYEQYFGPGTRLTVT.

The rearrangement uses TRBV10-3 and TRBJ2-1; tentative D call: TRBD2 (5 bases). Trimming shortened V by 3 bases and J by 12 bases, and 12 bases separated the two germline ends. CDR3 size: 12 residues. CDR1 and CDR2 from the germline V gene are ENHRY and SYGVKD. DNA for the CDR3: TGTGCCATCAGTGATGGGGAGATGAGGCAGTTCTTC. As protein: CAISDGEMRQFF.

The chain links TRBV28 to TRBJ2-7; a possible D gene is TRBD2 (6 bases). CDR3 length: 14 amino acids. CDR1 and CDR2 from the germline V gene are MDHEN and SYDVKM. V lost 8 bases to trimming and J lost 2 bases, with 16 bases between them. In DNA form, the CDR3 reads TGTGCCAGCTTTAGCGGCTCTGTAACCTACGAGCAGTACTTC. As protein: CASFSGSVTYEQYF.

This clonotype has at least ten counts. The CDR3 nucleotides read TGTGCCAGCAGTTTACAGGGGGCCAGAACTGAAGCTTTCTTT. Translation: CASSLQGARTEAFF. This sequence joins TRBV27 and TRBJ1-1, with TRBD1 matching over 8 bases. From germline, CDR1 is MNHEY and CDR2 SMNVEV (reference sequence). V lost 2 bases to trimming and J lost 5 bases; unmatched junction nucleotides: 4. This CDR3 region has 14 residues.

This clonotype was observed many times. The rearrangement joins TRBV30 to TRBJ2-1; the D is unclear. This CDR3 has 13 residues. V lost 0 bases and J 5 bases, leaving 8 bases between the germline ends. The germline gives CDR1 GTSNPN, CDR2 SVGIG (reference sequence). CDR3 sequence reads: CAWSVLRDNEQFF. Here the CDR3 DNA reads TGTGCCTGGAGTGTACTAAGAGACAATGAGCAGTTCTTC.

This clonotype was counted a few times. This chain uses TRBV12-3 or TRBV12-4 with TRBJ2-4; weak D call: TRBD2 (5 bases). V was pared by 2 bases and J by 7 bases, with 6 bases between. This CDR3 contains 12 residues. CDR3 DNA sequence: TGTGCCAGCAGTTTAACTAGGAACATTCAGTACTTC. It yields the protein CASSLTRNIQYF.

V and J are TRBV19 and TRBJ2-7; possibly TRBD1 for D (6 bases). V shed 3 bases and J shed 2 bases, with 14 bases lying between them. Germline V gives CDR1 LNHDA, CDR2 SQIVND (reference sequence). This CDR3 has 15 residues. This chain's CDR3 is CASSIEQGPTYEQYF. DNA for the CDR3: TGTGCCAGTAGTATTGAACAGGGACCAACCTACGAGCAGTACTTC.

This clonotype was found many times. The chain carries TRBV29-1 and TRBJ2-5, with D possibly being TRBD2 (5 bases). This CDR3 is 14 amino acids long. CDR1 is SQVTM, CDR2 ANQGSEA, per germline. Deletions cut 4 bases from V and 5 bases from J, with 17 bases between. DNA for the CDR3: TGCAGCGTTGGAACCGGGCCGGGGTGGGAGACCCAGTACTTC. This codes for CSVGTGPGWETQYF.

V usage is TRBV5-4 and J usage is TRBJ2-5, with TRBD2 as a possible D gene (5 bases). Germline values: CDR1 SGHNT, CDR2 YYREEE (reference sequence). V was trimmed by 4 bases and J by 0 bases, leaving 13 bases between them. This CDR3 comprises 15 residues. The CDR3 DNA is TGTGCCAGCAGCAATCAAGAGAGGGACCAAGAGACCCAGTACTTC. Protein sequence: CASSNQERDQETQYF.

This clonotype was observed a few times. V usage is TRBV6-2 or TRBV6-3 and J usage is TRBJ1-5; 7 positions agree with TRBD1. Germline V lookup: CDR1 MNHEY, CDR2 SVGEGT. J gave up 9 bases and V 2 bases, and 13 bases lay outside the gene matches. This CDR3 region has 16 residues. CDR3 DNA sequence: TGTGCCAGCAGTTACCACAGGGGACTCTCGGAGGGGCCCCAGCATTTT. Translation gives CASSYHRGLSEGPQHF.

The chain has TRBV12-3 or TRBV12-4 and TRBJ2-2, with TRBD1 as a possible D gene (5 bases). The V end lost 8 bases, the J end lost 6 bases, and 13 bases lay between the germline ends. The CDR3 runs to 13 residues. CDR3 bases: TGTGCCAGCGCCTATCAGGGTTCCGGGGAGCTGTTTTTT. This encodes CASAYQGSGELFF.

This clonotype has a count of ten or more. The chain is built from TRBV2 and TRBJ2-5; TRBD2 agrees at 12 bases. V lost 4 bases and J lost 2; bases outside the gene matches: 2. CDR1 and CDR2 from the germline V gene are SNHLY and FYNNEI. The CDR3 is 15 amino acids. CDR3 nucleotide sequence: TGTGCCAGCAGTGGTGGACTAGCGGGACAAGAGACCCAGTACTTC. Its translation is CASSGGLAGQETQYF. Full variable domain (remainder filled in from reference TRBV2 and TRBJ2-5): EPEVTQTPSHQVTQMGQEVILRCVPISNHLYFYWYRQILGQKVEFLVSFYNNEISEKSEIFDDQFSVERPDGSNFTLKIRSTKLEDSAMYFCASSGGLAGQETQYFGPGTRLLVL.

This clonotype was seen only a few times. The chain has TRBV12-3 or TRBV12-4 and TRBJ1-1; TRBD1 matches at 8 bases. Germline trimming cut 1 base from V and 12 bases from J; bases unmatched to any gene: 10. The CDR3 runs to 14 residues. This chain's CDR3 is CASSLEGGQGTTFF. CDR3 sequence (DNA): TGTGCCAGCAGTTTAGAGGGCGGACAGGGTACAACTTTCTTT.

This clonotype was observed at least ten times. The rearrangement uses TRBV6-6 and TRBJ1-2; D gene ambiguous. Germline lookup yields CDR1 MNHNY and CDR2 SVGAGI (reference sequence). V was trimmed by 1 base and J by 2 bases, leaving 17 bases between them. CDR3 size: 17 residues. Written as DNA, the CDR3 is TGTGCCAGCAGTTACTTTCGGTTGGCGCACCAAAACTATGGCTACACCTTC. Its protein product is CASSYFRLAHQNYGYTF.

The gene calls are TRBV12-5 and TRBJ1-2; D gene uncertain. The CDR3 contains 15 residues. CDR1 is LGHNT and CDR2 is FRNRAP in the germline V gene. Trimming shortened V by 0 bases and J by 4 bases, and 12 bases separated the two germline ends. The CDR3 spells CASGLVARKIYGYTF. CDR3 sequence (DNA): TGTGCTAGTGGTTTGGTCGCCCGGAAGATCTATGGCTACACCTTC.

In this sample, this clonotype turned up many times. The chain has TRBV24-1 and TRBJ2-5; no definite D call. CDR1 is KGHDR and CDR2 is SFDVKD in the germline V gene. Trimming cost V 0 bases and J 2 bases, with 12 bases left between them. The CDR3 covers 16 residues. The CDR3 is CATSDLRFGGQETQYF. The CDR3 nucleotides are TGTGCCACCAGTGATTTGAGGTTCGGCGGACAAGAGACCCAGTACTTC.

The rearrangement links TRBV7-2 to TRBJ2-7; D call uncertain. V was pared by 1 base and J by 3 bases, with 7 bases between. The CDR3 covers 13 residues. Germline V gives CDR1 SGHTA, CDR2 FQGNSA. The CDR3 nucleotides are TGTGCCAGCAGCTTAGGGGTCCACTACGAGCAGTACTTC. It yields the protein CASSLGVHYEQYF.